The 32 T cell receptor beta chains below all came from one sample that was sequenced in a study of T cells in Graves' hyperthyroidism and ophthalmopathy. TCR beta CDR3 region amplification was performed from RNA transcripts. HTBI primers were the set used in a first-round RT-PCR of the TCR CDR3. MiXCR, run by TCRdb on the multiplex PCR reads, gives a single entry per CDR3 protein. This table has about 350,000 distinct CDR3 sequences, over 11% appearing once. Material for sequencing was blood. The receptors stem from a woman aged 25 to 39 with Graves' hyperthyroidism.

CDR3 region: CASSLYGGRAGDTQYF. In DNA form, the CDR3 reads TGTGCCAGCAGTTTATACGGCGGGAGGGCCGGAGATACGCAGTATTTT. The V gene is TRBV28, the J gene TRBJ2-3; 9 bases line up with TRBD2. The CDR3 spans 16 residues. Germline CDR1 reads MDHEN; CDR2 reads SYDVKM. Germline trimming cut 1 base from V and 5 bases from J; bases unmatched to any gene: 7.

This clonotype has just a few counts. The chain is built from TRBV20-1 and TRBJ2-3; 9 bases align to TRBD2. The V and J ends lost 1 base and 0 bases, in that order; junction bases with no gene match: 5. The CDR3 loop spans 16 amino acids. CDR1 is DFQATT, CDR2 SNEGSKA, per germline (reference sequence). The CDR3 spells CSARVSGRSSTDTQYF. The CDR3 bases are TGCAGTGCTAGAGTAAGCGGGAGGTCTAGCACAGATACGCAGTATTTT.

This clonotype has at least ten counts. The CDR3 DNA reads as TGTGCCAGCACCCTCACCCGGCGCGATGAGCAGTTCTTC. As protein: CASTLTRRDEQFF. V gene TRBV12-3 or TRBV12-4 combines with J gene TRBJ2-1; no clear D. The CDR3 is 13 amino acids. V lost 7 bases and J lost 8, with 15 bases in between.

V gene TRBV12-3 or TRBV12-4 combines with J gene TRBJ2-1, with a weak D call TRBD2 (5 bases). The CDR3 is 16 amino acids. V lost 3 bases and J 9 bases, leaving 21 bases between the germline ends. The CDR3 sequence is CASSLSDYRTLREQFF. CDR3 DNA sequence: TGTGCCAGCAGTTTGAGTGACTACCGGACTTTGCGTGAGCAGTTCTTC.

The CDR3: CSANTQGVGYGYTF. Written as DNA, the CDR3 is TGCAGTGCTAACACGCAGGGGGTAGGCTATGGCTACACCTTC. The chain couples TRBV20-1 to TRBJ1-2; 7 positions agree with TRBD1. V lost 4 bases, J lost 4 bases, and 9 bases stayed unmatched. The germline V gene encodes CDR1 DFQATT and CDR2 SNEGSKA (reference sequence). CDR3 length: 14 amino acids.

This clonotype was picked up many times. The rearrangement links TRBV7-9 to TRBJ1-1; 9 bases match TRBD1. The CDR3 loop spans 16 amino acids. Germline CDR1 is SEHNR and CDR2 is FQNEAQ (reference sequence). V trimming: 5 bases; J trimming: 4 bases; junction bases outside the gene matches: 11. CDR3 nucleotide sequence: TGTGCCAGCAGCCGGGACAGGGAATGGATTAGCACTGAAGCTTTCTTT. Encoded protein: CASSRDREWISTEAFF.

This clonotype has ten or more counts. The CDR3 region is CASLGQGKPYEQYF. In DNA form, the CDR3 reads TGTGCCAGCTTGGGACAGGGGAAACCCTACGAGCAGTACTTC. The genes are TRBV12-3 or TRBV12-4 and TRBJ2-7; 10 nucleotides match TRBD1. V lost 8 bases and J lost 2; bases outside the gene matches: 6. The CDR3 spans 14 residues.

This clonotype showed up many times. The genes are TRBV12-3 or TRBV12-4 and TRBJ1-1; maybe TRBD1 (6 bases). The CDR3 covers 14 residues. The V end was cut by 4 bases, the J end by 3 bases, with 12 bases between. The CDR3 DNA follows: TGTGCCAGCAGTTCCGGGACACCGTACACTGAAGCTTTCTTT. This translates into CASSSGTPYTEAFF.

This clonotype appeared many times. The chain employs TRBV28 and TRBJ2-2, with D perhaps matching TRBD2 (5 bases). The CDR3 has 15 amino acids. Trimming removed 5 bases at V and 7 bases at J, with 17 bases between. Germline-derived CDR1 and CDR2 are MDHEN and SYDVKM. The DNA of the CDR3 is TGTGCCAGCAGTCCCTCTCGGGGAATCCACGGGGAGCTGTTTTTT. It encodes CASSPSRGIHGELFF.

This clonotype was seen ten or more times. CDR3 in amino acids: CASSSPGGQEKLFF. The CDR3 DNA reads TGTGCCAGCAGTTCTCCGGGGGGGCAAGAAAAACTGTTTTTT. The J gene is TRBJ1-4, the V gene TRBV28; weak D call: TRBD1 (6 bases). Per germline, CDR1 MDHEN and CDR2 SYDVKM. CDR3 size: 14 residues. V was clipped by 4 bases and J by 8 bases, with 14 bases between them. Drawing the rest from reference TRBV28 and TRBJ1-4, the complete variable domain is DVKVTQSSRYLVKRTGEKVFLECVQDMDHENMFWYRQDPGLGLRLIYFSYDVKMKEKGDIPEGYSVSREKKERFSLILESASTNQTSMYLCASSSPGGQEKLFFGSGTQLSVL.

The V gene is TRBV19, the J gene TRBJ1-1, with TRBD1 as a possible D gene (5 bases). Germline V gives CDR1 LNHDA, CDR2 SQIVND (reference sequence). This CDR3 is 15 amino acids long. The germline V and J ends were trimmed by 3 bases and 1 base, with 12 bases remaining between them. CDR3 nucleotide sequence: TGTGCCAGTAGTATTAGGGGCGGAGGGAACACTGAAGCTTTCTTT. Translation gives CASSIRGGGNTEAFF.

This clonotype was seen ten or more times. The chain couples TRBV12-3 or TRBV12-4 to TRBJ2-1, with unresolved D. CDR3 length equals 15 residues. Trimming removed 0 bases at V and 4 bases at J, with 10 bases between. CDR3 residues: CASSLAYSDYNEQFF. CDR3 sequence (DNA): TGTGCCAGCAGTTTAGCGTACAGCGATTACAATGAGCAGTTCTTC.

At least ten counts were recorded for this clonotype. This sequence joins TRBV30 and TRBJ1-6, with TRBD1 as a possible D gene (5 bases). This CDR3 comprises 13 residues. Germline V gives CDR1 GTSNPN, CDR2 SVGIG (reference sequence). V was trimmed by 4 bases and J by 10 bases, leaving 14 bases between them. CDR3 region: CAWMGEGYSPLHF. In DNA, the CDR3 is TGTGCCTGGATGGGGGAGGGGTACTCACCCCTCCACTTT.

This clonotype has ten or more counts. V usage is TRBV20-1 and J usage is TRBJ2-5; tentative D call: TRBD1 (5 bases). The CDR3 has 12 amino acids. The ends were cut back, 6 bases at V and 3 bases at J, with 11 bases in the middle. Germline V CDR1 and CDR2: DFQATT, SNEGSKA (reference sequence). DNA for the CDR3: TGCAGTGCCTCGGACATCGAAGAGACCCAGTACTTC. Protein sequence: CSASDIEETQYF.

V gene TRBV5-5 combines with J gene TRBJ2-4; no reliable D call. Germline V lookup: CDR1 SGHKS, CDR2 YYEKEE (reference sequence). Trimming pared 4 bases from V and 3 bases from J, leaving 8 bases between. The CDR3 is made up of 13 amino acids. In DNA, the CDR3 is TGTGCCAGCAGCACTGGTGGCAAAAACATTCAGTACTTC. Its protein is CASSTGGKNIQYF.

This chain links TRBV19 with TRBJ2-4; D gene ambiguous. Per germline, CDR1 LNHDA and CDR2 SQIVND (reference sequence). Deletions cut 0 bases from V and 8 bases from J, with 8 bases between. CDR3 size: 13 residues. CDR3 nucleotide sequence: TGTGCCAGTAGTATAGACGCCGGAGACATTCAGTACTTC. Translating it yields CASSIDAGDIQYF.

The chain joins TRBV7-9 to TRBJ1-5; possible D gene TRBD1, 5 bases. Germline V lookup: CDR1 SEHNR, CDR2 FQNEAQ (reference sequence). This CDR3 spans 13 amino acids. Trimming took 7 bases from V and 2 from J, leaving 9 bases between them. The CDR3 loop is CASTVGGNQPQHF. CDR3 nucleotide sequence: TGTGCCAGCACCGTGGGGGGCAATCAGCCCCAGCATTTT.

The table lists this clonotype with many counts. The chain is built from TRBV29-1 and TRBJ1-4; D is unclear. Trimming pared 3 bases from V and 4 bases from J, leaving 6 bases between. The CDR3 has 12 amino acids. Germline V gene lookup returns CDR1 SQVTM and CDR2 ANQGSEA. The CDR3 loop is CSVDAGNEKLFF. The DNA for the CDR3 is TGCAGCGTTGATGCTGGTAATGAAAAACTGTTTTTT.

The table lists this clonotype with many counts. The rearrangement joins TRBV20-1 to TRBJ2-3, with TRBD2 identical over 13 bases. Looked up from germline, CDR1 is DFQATT and CDR2 is SNEGSKA (reference sequence). The J segment lost 4 bases and the V segment lost 2 bases, leaving 9 bases of the junction unmatched. The CDR3 covers 17 residues. CDR3 DNA: TGCAGTGCTAGACCGGGACTAGCGGGACCCTTCGCAGATACGCAGTATTTT. Translated, it gives CSARPGLAGPFADTQYF.

The chain has TRBV6-8 and TRBJ2-2, with TRBD2 identical over 15 bases. CDR1 and CDR2 (germline): MNHGY, SAAAGT. The CDR3 spans 17 residues. With V trimmed by 7 bases and J by 3 bases, 6 bases remained unmatched. This CDR3 is CASTGLAGGPDTGELFF. CDR3 bases: TGTGCCAGCACCGGACTAGCGGGAGGGCCGGACACCGGGGAGCTGTTTTTT.

A few counts support this clonotype. The gene calls are TRBV18 and TRBJ1-2; no reliable D call. The CDR3 has 16 amino acids. CDR1 is KGHSH, CDR2 LQKENI, per germline. With 0 bases removed from V and 0 bases from J, the gap between germline ends came to 11 bases. CDR3 sequence reads: CASSPPGQLSNYGYTF. The CDR3 DNA sequence: TGTGCCAGCTCACCACCAGGCCAGCTTTCTAACTATGGCTACACCTTC.

In this sample, this clonotype turned up many times. V and J are TRBV6-1 and TRBJ2-5; D is perhaps TRBD1 (5 bases). CDR3 length equals 14 residues. With 8 bases removed from V and 5 bases from J, the gap between germline ends came to 18 bases. Per the germline V gene, CDR1 is MNHNS and CDR2 is SASEGT. The CDR3 sequence: CASEAFKDTETQYF. The CDR3 DNA reads TGTGCCAGCGAAGCATTCAAGGACACTGAGACCCAGTACTTC.

This clonotype was counted only a few times. A single base separates this from a much larger clone, so it may be a read error. The chain couples TRBV12-3 or TRBV12-4 to TRBJ1-1; D may be TRBD1 (6 bases). The CDR3 loop spans 13 amino acids. The chain's CDR3 is CASRSQQGGEALF. CDR3 bases: TGTGCCAGCAGATCCCAACAGGGTGGTGAAGCTCTCTTT.

In this sample, this clonotype turned up a few times. The chain combines TRBV7-2 with TRBJ2-1, with TRBD2 matching 16 bases. The germline V gene has CDR1 SGHTA and CDR2 FQGNSA. V trimming: 5 bases; J trimming: 8 bases; junction bases outside the gene matches: 9. CDR3 length: 17 residues. CDR3 in amino acids: CASSIWFGTSGRDEQFF. CDR3 nucleotides: TGTGCCAGCAGCATATGGTTTGGGACTAGCGGGAGGGATGAGCAGTTCTTC.

The genes are TRBV6-2 or TRBV6-3 and TRBJ2-1, with D unresolved. The CDR3 runs 13 residues. The germline CDR1 and CDR2 sequences are MNHEY and SVGEGT. V lost 7 bases and J lost 2, with 9 bases in between. Written as DNA, the CDR3 is TGTGCCAGCACGTCGGCCCCCTACAATGAGCAGTTCTTC. Its translation: CASTSAPYNEQFF.

This clonotype was detected many times. This chain joins TRBV5-1 and TRBJ2-5, with D maybe TRBD1 (5 bases). The V gene lost 6 bases and the J gene lost 5 bases, with 17 bases spanning the gap. Per the germline V gene, CDR1 is SGHRS and CDR2 is YFSETQ. This CDR3 region has 14 residues. CDR3 residues: CASTSGQARETQYF. The CDR3 coding sequence is TGCGCCAGCACCTCTGGACAAGCGAGGGAGACCCAGTACTTC.

This clonotype was counted at least ten times. V is TRBV20-1 and J is TRBJ2-5; D gene ambiguous. The V gene lost 3 bases and the J gene lost 5 bases, with 10 bases spanning the gap. This CDR3 has 12 amino acids. CDR1 is DFQATT, CDR2 SNEGSKA, per germline (reference sequence). Written as DNA, the CDR3 is TGCAGTGCTAGCAGCCGTGGGGAGACCCAGTACTTC. This translates into CSASSRGETQYF.

This clonotype was counted ten times or more. The chain joins TRBV10-3 to TRBJ1-4; D gene uncertain. Germline values: CDR1 ENHRY, CDR2 SYGVKD. CDR3 length equals 15 residues. Deletions cut 2 bases from V and 0 bases from J, with 7 bases between. The CDR3 DNA is TGTGCCATCAGTGAGGAAGGAGCAACTAATGAAAAACTGTTTTTT. This sequence encodes CAISEEGATNEKLFF.

The chain couples TRBV2 to TRBJ1-5; the D is unclear. The CDR3 runs to 14 residues. V was cut by 2 bases and J by 3 bases, with 8 bases left in between. Per the germline V gene, CDR1 is SNHLY and CDR2 is FYNNEI. The CDR3 bases are TGTGCCAGCAGTGAACAGGCTATCAATCAGCCCCAGCATTTT. As protein: CASSEQAINQPQHF.

This clonotype was seen at least ten times. CDR3 nucleotide sequence: TGTGCCAGCAGTGATCCGGGACGGCCGATTGAAAAACTGTTTTTT. It is translated as CASSDPGRPIEKLFF. The rearrangement uses TRBV25-1 and TRBJ1-4, with D maybe TRBD1 (5 bases). The length of the CDR3 is 15 residues. Looked up from germline, CDR1 is MGHDK and CDR2 is SYGVNS. V was cut by 3 bases and J by 7 bases, with 15 bases left in between. The variable domain in full, completed from reference TRBV25-1 and TRBJ1-4, reads EADIYQTPRYLVIGTGKKITLECSQTMGHDKMYWYQQDPGMELHLIHYSYGVNSTEKGDLSSESTVSRIRTEHFPLTLESARPSHTSQYLCASSDPGRPIEKLFFGSGTQLSVL.

The sample holds many counts of this clonotype. The chain joins TRBV11-2 to TRBJ2-5, with 14 bases matching TRBD2. J gave up 5 bases and V 5 bases, and 4 bases lay outside the gene matches. CDR1 is SGHAT, CDR2 FQNNGV, per germline. CDR3 size: 15 residues. The CDR3 bases are TGTGCCAGCAGCGGGACTAGCGGGAGCTGGGAGACCCAGTACTTC. Its protein is CASSGTSGSWETQYF.

This clonotype was seen ten or more times. The V call is TRBV20-1, the J call TRBJ1-5; 9 bases map to TRBD1. V shed 3 bases and J 4 bases; nucleotides not matched to a gene: 4. Germline lookup yields CDR1 DFQATT and CDR2 SNEGSKA (reference sequence). This CDR3 has 14 amino acids. This CDR3 is CSASPGTGNQPQHF. The CDR3 DNA follows: TGCAGTGCTAGTCCCGGGACAGGGAATCAGCCCCAGCATTTT.